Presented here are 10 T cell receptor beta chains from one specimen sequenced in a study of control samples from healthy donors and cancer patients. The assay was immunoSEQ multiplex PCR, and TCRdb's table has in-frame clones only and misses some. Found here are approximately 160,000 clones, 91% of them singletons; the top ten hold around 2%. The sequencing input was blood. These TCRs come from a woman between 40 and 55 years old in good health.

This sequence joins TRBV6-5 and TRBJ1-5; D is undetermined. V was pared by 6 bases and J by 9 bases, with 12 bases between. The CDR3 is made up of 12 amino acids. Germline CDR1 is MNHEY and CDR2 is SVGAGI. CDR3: CASSSPPGPQHF. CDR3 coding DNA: TGTGCCAGCAGCTCCCCACCCGGGCCCCAGCATTTT.

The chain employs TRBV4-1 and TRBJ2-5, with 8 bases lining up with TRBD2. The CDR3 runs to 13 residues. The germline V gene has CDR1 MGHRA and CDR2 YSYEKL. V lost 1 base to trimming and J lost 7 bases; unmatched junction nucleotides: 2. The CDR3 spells CASSQVRGGTQYF. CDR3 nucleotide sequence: TGCGCCAGCAGCCAAGTACGGGGGGGGACCCAGTACTTC.

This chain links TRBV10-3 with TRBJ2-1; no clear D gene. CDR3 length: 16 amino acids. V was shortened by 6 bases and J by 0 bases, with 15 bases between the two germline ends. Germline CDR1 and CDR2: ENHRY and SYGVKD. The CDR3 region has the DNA TGTGCCATCAGCGACCGTGGACGGAGCTCCTACAATGAGCAGTTCTTC. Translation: CAISDRGRSSYNEQFF.

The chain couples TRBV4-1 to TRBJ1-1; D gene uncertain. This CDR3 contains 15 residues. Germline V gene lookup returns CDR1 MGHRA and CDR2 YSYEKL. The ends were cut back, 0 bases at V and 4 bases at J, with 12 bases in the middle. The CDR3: CASSQEQDLGTEAFF. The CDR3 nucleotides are TGCGCCAGCAGCCAAGAGCAGGACTTGGGCACTGAAGCTTTCTTT.

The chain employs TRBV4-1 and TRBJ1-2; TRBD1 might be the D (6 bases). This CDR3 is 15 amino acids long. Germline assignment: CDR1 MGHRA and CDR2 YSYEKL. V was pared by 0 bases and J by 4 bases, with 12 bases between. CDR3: CASSQDKGESYGYTF. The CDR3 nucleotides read TGCGCCAGCAGCCAAGATAAGGGGGAATCCTATGGCTACACCTTC.

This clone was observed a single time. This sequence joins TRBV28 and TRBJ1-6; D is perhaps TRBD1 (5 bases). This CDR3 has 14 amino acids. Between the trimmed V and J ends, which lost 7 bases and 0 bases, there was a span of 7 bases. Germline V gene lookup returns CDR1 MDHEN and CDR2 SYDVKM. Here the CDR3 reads CASMGTSYNSPLHF. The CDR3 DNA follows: TGTGCCAGCATGGGGACCTCCTATAATTCACCCCTCCACTTT.

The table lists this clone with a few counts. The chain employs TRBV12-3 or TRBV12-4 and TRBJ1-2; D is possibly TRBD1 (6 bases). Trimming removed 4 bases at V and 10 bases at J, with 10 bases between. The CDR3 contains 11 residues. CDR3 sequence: CASSSTGYYTF. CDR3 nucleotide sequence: TGTGCCAGCAGTTCGACAGGATACTACACCTTC.

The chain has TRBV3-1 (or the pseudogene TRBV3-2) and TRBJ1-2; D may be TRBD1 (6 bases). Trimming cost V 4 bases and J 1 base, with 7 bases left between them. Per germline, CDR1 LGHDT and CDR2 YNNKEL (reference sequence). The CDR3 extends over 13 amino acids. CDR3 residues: CASSPDSNYGYTF. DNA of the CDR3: TGTGCCAGCAGCCCGGACAGTAACTATGGCTACACCTTC.

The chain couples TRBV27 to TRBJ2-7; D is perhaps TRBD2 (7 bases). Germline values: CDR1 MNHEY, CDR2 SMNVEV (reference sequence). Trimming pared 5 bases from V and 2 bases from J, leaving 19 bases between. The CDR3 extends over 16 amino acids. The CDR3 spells CASSPAAPGGTYEQYF. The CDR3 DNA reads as TGTGCCAGCAGTCCCGCCGCTCCGGGGGGCACCTACGAGCAGTACTTC.

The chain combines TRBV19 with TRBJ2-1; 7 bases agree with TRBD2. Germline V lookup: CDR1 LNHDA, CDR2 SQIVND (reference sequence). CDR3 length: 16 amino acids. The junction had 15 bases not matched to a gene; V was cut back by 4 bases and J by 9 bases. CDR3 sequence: CASSTPSGFLAVEQFF. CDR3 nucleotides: TGTGCCAGTAGTACCCCATCCGGTTTCCTAGCGGTTGAGCAGTTCTTC.